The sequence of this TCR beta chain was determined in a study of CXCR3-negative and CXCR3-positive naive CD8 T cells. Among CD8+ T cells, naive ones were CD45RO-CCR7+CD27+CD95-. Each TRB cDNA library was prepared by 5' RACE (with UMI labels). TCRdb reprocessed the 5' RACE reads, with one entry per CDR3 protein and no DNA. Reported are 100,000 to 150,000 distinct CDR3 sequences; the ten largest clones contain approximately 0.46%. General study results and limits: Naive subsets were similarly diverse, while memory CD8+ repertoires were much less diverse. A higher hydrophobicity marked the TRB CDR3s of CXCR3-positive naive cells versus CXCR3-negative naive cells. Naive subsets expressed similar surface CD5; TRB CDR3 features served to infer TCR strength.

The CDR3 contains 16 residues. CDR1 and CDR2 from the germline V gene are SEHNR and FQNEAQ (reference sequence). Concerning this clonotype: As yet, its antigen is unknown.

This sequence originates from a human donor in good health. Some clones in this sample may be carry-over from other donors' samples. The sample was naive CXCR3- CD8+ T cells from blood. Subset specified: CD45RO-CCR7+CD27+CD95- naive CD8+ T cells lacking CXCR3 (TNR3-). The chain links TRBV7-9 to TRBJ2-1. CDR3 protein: CASSLAVGGSLNEQFF.